A selection of T cell receptor beta chains follows, all from one sample in a study of T-cell reconstitution after alpha-beta-depleted transplantation in children. TCRdb called the PCR reads again in MiXCR, with one record for every CDR3 protein. This table holds approximately 350,000 distinct CDR3 sequences, about an eighth found once. Sample: PBMCs, taken from the stem cell graft. The receptors here all came from a human donor who donated a stem cell graft to a child with Fanconi anemia. CDR3s include the opening cysteine and the closing phenylalanine or tryptophan.

J: TRBJ1-2; V: TRBV5-6; CDR3: CASSYYRGGNYGYTF
J: TRBJ1-4; V: TRBV15; CDR3: CATSTDRYEKLFF
J: TRBJ2-5; V: TRBV7-2; CDR3: CASSFSTGGLETQYF
J: TRBJ1-1; V: TRBV7-9; CDR3: CASSSLVTEAFF
J: TRBJ1-4; V: TRBV19; CDR3: CASSMQVTAGDEKLFF
J: TRBJ2-3; V: TRBV4-1; CDR3: CASRGRASTDTQYF
J: TRBJ2-1; V: TRBV11-3; CDR3: CASSLGGFGNEQFF
J: TRBJ2-1; V: TRBV7-8; CDR3: CASSAVGRERIDEQFF
J: TRBJ2-1; V: TRBV4-3; CDR3: CASSQDQAVGEQFF
J: TRBJ2-7; V: TRBV5-1; CDR3: CASSLPDHPQYF
J: TRBJ2-2; V: TRBV3-1; CDR3: CASSLSPAITGELFF
J: TRBJ2-6; V: TRBV4-1; CDR3: CASTGLAGANVLTF